The clone carrying this TCR beta chain was seen repeatedly, ten times or more. Amplification yielded TCR beta CDR3 regions, with RNA transcripts as the source. The HTBI primer set served for first-round RT-PCR of the TCR CDR3. Each CDR3 protein is one row after TCRdb ran MiXCR on the multiplex PCR reads. This table has roughly 240,000 distinct CDR3 sequences, more than 20% appearing once. The data derive from a study of T cells in Graves' hyperthyroidism and ophthalmopathy. The sequence was collected from a woman between 35 and 50 years old with Graves' ophthalmopathy. Sequenced sample: blood.

CDR3 DNA sequence: TGTGCCAGCAGTTTATCTTTACTCACCTACGAGCAGTACTTC. Translating it yields CASSLSLLTYEQYF. The V and J genes are TRBV28 and TRBJ2-7, with no clear D. Trimming removed 1 base from V and 2 bases from J, with 9 bases in between. Germline loops: CDR1 MDHEN, CDR2 SYDVKM. This CDR3 is built from 14 residues.